This TCR beta chain was profiled in a study of blood T cells in healthy people across ages (dated by TCRdb to the mid-2010s). Study-wide context: In model experiments, template switching captured roughly one uniquely barcoded TCR beta cDNA molecule for every two T cells. To track age-related changes in TCR beta repertoire diversity, the study relied on deep sequencing normalized with unique cDNA molecular identifiers. To avoid experimental bias, donors of different ages were randomly spread across the sequencing lanes. Two additional independent replicas of 1 million unique cDNA reads from the same blood draw were analyzed for two donors (one aged 18 to 29 and one aged 80 or older). Donors were grouped into four age groups: young (average approximately 15 years), middle-aged (39), aged (62) and long-lived (82).

The approximately 39 donors, aged about 6 to 95 years, were systemically healthy Caucasian individuals from Russia. Approximately 11 milliliters of peripheral blood were drawn from each donor into EDTA-treated Vacutainer tubes. Ficoll-Paque density-gradient centrifugation was used to isolate PBMCs, with at least 7 million per sample. Total RNA was extracted from PBMCs with Trizol reagent, with at least 6 micrograms obtained per sample. For every donor, flow cytometry on a PBMC aliquot measured the percentage of naive CD45RAhigh/CD27high T cells. The table lists this clonotype with a few counts. Its antigen remains unidentified. No much larger clone is present one base from it, and per-base qualities are unavailable. The protocol used for the library was 5' RACE. Instrument on record: Illumina HiSeq 2500. A second PCR of about 7 to 12 cycles was performed with a sample-barcoded 5' primer and a J-beta primer mix. A template-switch 5' adaptor carrying 12 random nucleotides introduced a unique molecular identifier onto each TCR beta cDNA molecule. Each sample yielded at least 3 million CDR3-containing paired-end reads. First-strand cDNA was synthesized from all RNA with the Mint cDNA synthesis kit, primed by a TRBC-specific oligonucleotide. Following uracil-DNA glycosylase treatment, a first 18-cycle PCR with universal primers M1SS and BC2_uni_R was performed on all cDNA. The paper's processing steps were these. For normalization, 1 million high-quality reads were randomly selected from each sample, with every read carrying a distinct molecular identifier. Reads sharing molecular identifiers were discarded rather than binned into consensus sequences. MiTCR, run with a Q25 quality threshold and the strictest error-elimination algorithm, handled CDR3 identification, clonotype clustering and error correction. A nonparametric unseen species model with Euler transformation was used to estimate a lower bound on total TCR beta diversity. TCRdb itself trimmed the public reads at Q25 with fastp, ran MiXCR and retained productive beta chains. Rows with a matching CDR3 protein are joined into one entry that keeps the most common DNA and genes. TCRdb assigned the V and J calls; the authors' analysis was not used. Recorded for this sample are 790,000 or so distinct CDR3 sequences; 35% to 60% of them occurred a single time. The top ten constitute 15% to 20% of the sample.

From cysteine to phenylalanine, the CDR3 is 15 amino acids long. CDR3 DNA is the only sequence kept; it has 45 bases, read in frame from the first base. The germline V and J ends show losses of 5 bases and 1 base respectively, and no gene match explains 4 bases of the junction. CDR1 and CDR2 (DFQATT, SNEGSKA) derive from the germline V gene (reference sequence). Results and caveats for the whole study, not just this receptor: As age increased, observed TCR beta diversity per million T cells dropped in a roughly linear way, and a significant reduction was already evident by age 40. Estimates of total diversity based on one million sequenced T cells were regarded as lower bounds and as underestimates. Compared with the aged group, the long-lived group had more naive CD4+ T cells, fewer expanded clones and increased TCR diversity, a pattern suggesting age selection. There was a strong correlation between observed TCR beta diversity and the percentage of naive T cells measured by flow cytometry. Because profiling used bulk unsorted PBMCs, naive and antigen-experienced compartments could not be compared conclusively. The CMV infection status of donors was not known, potentially confounding age-related changes in expanded clonotypes.

The clonotype was recovered from an elderly man in good health. Sequencing was performed on blood. The chain is made from TRBV20-1 and TRBJ2-1, and 11 junction bases match TRBD2. At the DNA level, the sequence is TGCAGTGCTGCAGGGACTAGCGGTTCCTACAATGAGCAGTTCTTC. Its coded protein is CSAAGTSGSYNEQFF.